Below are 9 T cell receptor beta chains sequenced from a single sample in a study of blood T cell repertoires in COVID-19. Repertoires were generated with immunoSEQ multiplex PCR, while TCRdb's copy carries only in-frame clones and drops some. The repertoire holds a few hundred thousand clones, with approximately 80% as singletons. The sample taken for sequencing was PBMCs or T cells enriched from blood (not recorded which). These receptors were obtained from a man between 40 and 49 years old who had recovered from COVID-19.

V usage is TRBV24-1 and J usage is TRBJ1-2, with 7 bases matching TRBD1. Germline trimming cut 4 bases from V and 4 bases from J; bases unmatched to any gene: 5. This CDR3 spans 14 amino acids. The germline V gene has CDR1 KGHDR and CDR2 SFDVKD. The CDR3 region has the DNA TGTGCCACCAGTGACCCGGACAGGATCTATGGCTACACCTTC. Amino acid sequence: CATSDPDRIYGYTF.

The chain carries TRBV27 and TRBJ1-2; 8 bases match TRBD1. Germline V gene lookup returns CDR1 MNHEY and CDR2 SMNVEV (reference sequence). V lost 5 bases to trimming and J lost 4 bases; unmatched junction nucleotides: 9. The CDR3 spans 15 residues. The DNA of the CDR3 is TGTGCCAGCAGTATTGGACAGGGTTACCTCTATGGCTACACCTTC. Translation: CASSIGQGYLYGYTF.

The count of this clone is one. The CDR3 DNA follows: TGTGCCAGCAGCTCCAGGAGGAGGGAAGCTAACTATGGCTACACCTTC. Its protein product is CASSSRRREANYGYTF. The genes are TRBV7-2 and TRBJ1-2, with no clear D. Germline V gene lookup returns CDR1 SGHTA and CDR2 FQGNSA. This CDR3 is built from 16 residues. The germline V and J ends were trimmed by 4 bases and 0 bases, with 15 bases remaining between them.

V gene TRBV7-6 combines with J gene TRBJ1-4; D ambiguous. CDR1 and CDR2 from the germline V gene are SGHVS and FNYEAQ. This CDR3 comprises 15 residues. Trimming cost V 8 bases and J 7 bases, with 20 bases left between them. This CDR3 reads CASGASGVRGEKLFF. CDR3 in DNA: TGTGCCAGCGGAGCCTCTGGAGTCCGGGGTGAAAAACTGTTTTTT.

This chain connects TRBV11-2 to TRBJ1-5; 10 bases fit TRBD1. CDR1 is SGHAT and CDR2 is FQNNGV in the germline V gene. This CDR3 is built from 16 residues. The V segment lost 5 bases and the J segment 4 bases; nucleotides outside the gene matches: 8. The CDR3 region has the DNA TGTGCCAGCAGCCCCGCGACAGGGGGCGTAAATCAGCCCCAGCATTTT. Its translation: CASSPATGGVNQPQHF.

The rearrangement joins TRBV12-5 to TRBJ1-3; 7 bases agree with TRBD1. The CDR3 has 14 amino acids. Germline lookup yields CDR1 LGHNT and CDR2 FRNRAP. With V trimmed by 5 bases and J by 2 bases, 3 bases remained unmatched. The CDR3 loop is CASGRGQPGNTIYF. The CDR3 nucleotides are TGTGCTAGTGGTAGGGGGCAGCCTGGAAACACCATATATTTT. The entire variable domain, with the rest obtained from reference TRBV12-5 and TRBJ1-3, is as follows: DARVTQTPRHKVTEMGQEVTMRCQPILGHNTVFWYRQTMMQGLELLAYFRNRAPLDDSGMPKDRFSAEMPDATLATLKIQPSEPRDSAVYFCASGRGQPGNTIYFGEGSWLTVV.

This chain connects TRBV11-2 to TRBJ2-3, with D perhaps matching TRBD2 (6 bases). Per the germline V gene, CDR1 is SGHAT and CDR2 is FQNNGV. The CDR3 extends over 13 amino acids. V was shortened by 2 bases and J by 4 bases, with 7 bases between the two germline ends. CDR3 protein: CASSLWGADTQYF. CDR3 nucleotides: TGTGCCAGCAGCTTATGGGGGGCAGATACGCAGTATTTT. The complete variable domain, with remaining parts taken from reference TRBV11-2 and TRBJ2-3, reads EAGVAQSPRYKIIEKRQSVAFWCNPISGHATLYWYQQILGQGPKLLIQFQNNGVVDDSQLPKDRFSAERLKGVDSTLKIQPAKLEDSAVYLCASSLWGADTQYFGPGTRLTVL.

This chain's CDR3 is CASSLGGREWGTQYF. In DNA form, the CDR3 reads TGTGCCAGCAGCTTAGGCGGGAGAGAGTGGGGGACCCAGTACTTC. The rearrangement links TRBV5-4 to TRBJ2-5; 7 positions agree with TRBD2. From germline, CDR1 is SGHNT and CDR2 YYREEE (reference sequence). This CDR3 is 15 amino acids long. J was trimmed by 7 bases and V by 2 bases; bases with no gene match: 11.

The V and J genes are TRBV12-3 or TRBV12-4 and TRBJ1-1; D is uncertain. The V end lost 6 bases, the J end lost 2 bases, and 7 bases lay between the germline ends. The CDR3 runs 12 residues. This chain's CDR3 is CASSLPNTEAFF. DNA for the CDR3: TGTGCCAGCAGCCTTCCTAACACTGAAGCTTTCTTT.